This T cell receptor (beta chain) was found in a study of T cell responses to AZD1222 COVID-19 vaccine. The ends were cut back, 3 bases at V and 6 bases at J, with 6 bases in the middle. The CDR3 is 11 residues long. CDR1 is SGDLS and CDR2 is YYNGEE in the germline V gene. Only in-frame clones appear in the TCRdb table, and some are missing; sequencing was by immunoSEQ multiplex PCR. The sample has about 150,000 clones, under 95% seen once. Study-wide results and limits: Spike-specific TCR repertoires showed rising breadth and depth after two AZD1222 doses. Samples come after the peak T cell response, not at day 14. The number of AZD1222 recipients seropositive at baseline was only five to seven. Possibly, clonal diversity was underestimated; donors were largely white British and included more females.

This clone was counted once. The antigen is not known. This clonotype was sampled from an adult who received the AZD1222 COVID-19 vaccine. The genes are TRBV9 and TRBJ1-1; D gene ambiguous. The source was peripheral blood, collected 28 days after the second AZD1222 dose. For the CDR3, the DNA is TGTGCCAGCAGCGAGAGGTCTGAAGCTTTCTTT. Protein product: CASSERSEAFF.